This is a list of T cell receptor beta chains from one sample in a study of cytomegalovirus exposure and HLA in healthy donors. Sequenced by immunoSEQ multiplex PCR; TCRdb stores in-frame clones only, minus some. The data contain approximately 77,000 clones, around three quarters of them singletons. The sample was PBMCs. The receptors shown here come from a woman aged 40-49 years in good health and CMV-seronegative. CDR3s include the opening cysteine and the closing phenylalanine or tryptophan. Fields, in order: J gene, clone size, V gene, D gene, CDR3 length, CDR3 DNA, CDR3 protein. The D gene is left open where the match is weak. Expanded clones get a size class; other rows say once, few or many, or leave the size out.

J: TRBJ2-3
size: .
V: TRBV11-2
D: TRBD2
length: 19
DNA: TGTGCCAGCAGCAAATGGGGGTGGACTAGCGGGGGTGTTACAGATACGCAGTATTTT
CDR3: CASSKWGWTSGGVTDTQYF

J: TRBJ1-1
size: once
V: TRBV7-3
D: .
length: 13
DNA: TGTGCCAGCAGCCAAGACAGACACACTGAAGCTTTCTTT
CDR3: CASSQDRHTEAFF

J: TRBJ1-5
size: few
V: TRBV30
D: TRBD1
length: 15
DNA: TGTGCCTGGAACCCGGGACAGGGAAACTTTCAGCCCCAGCATTTT
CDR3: CAWNPGQGNFQPQHF

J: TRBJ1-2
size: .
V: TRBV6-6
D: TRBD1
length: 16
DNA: TGTGCCAGCTGCGAGTCACAGGGGGCTCCCGTCTATGGCTACACCTTC
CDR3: CASCESQGAPVYGYTF

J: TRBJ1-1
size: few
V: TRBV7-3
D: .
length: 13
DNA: TGTGCCAGCAGCTCCTCGGAGCTTACACGAGCTTTCTTT
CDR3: CASSSSELTRAFF

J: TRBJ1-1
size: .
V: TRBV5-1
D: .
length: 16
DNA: TGCGCCAGCAGCTTGGCCTTGAAACAGGGGAACACTGAAGCTTTCTTT
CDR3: CASSLALKQGNTEAFF

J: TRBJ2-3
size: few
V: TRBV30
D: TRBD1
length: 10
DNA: TGTGCCCTTGTTGGGGGACAGGAGTATTTT
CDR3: CALVGGQEYF

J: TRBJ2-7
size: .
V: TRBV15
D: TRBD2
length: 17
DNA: TGTGCCACCAGCAGAGAAAATAGCGGGAGTTTAGTCGACGAGCAGTACTTC
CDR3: CATSRENSGSLVDEQYF

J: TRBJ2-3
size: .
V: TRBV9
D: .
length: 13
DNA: TGTGCCAGCAGCGTATCCGTCGCAGATACGCAGTATTTT
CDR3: CASSVSVADTQYF

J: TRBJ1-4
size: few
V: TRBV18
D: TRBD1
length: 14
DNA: TGTGCCAGCTCAAAGGGACAGTCCGAGGAAAAACTGTTTTTT
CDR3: CASSKGQSEEKLFF

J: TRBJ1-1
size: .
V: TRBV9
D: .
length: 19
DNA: TGTGCCAGCAGCGTAGGGTCAACGGGGGTCGGGTCAGGGAACACTGAAGCTTTCTTT
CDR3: CASSVGSTGVGSGNTEAFF

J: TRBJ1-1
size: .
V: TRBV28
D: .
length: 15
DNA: TGTGCCAGCAGTTTAGGGGTGAGGGGAGGGGCTGAAGCTTTCTTT
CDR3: CASSLGVRGGAEAFF

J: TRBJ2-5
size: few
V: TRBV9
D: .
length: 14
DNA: TGTGCCAGCAGCGTATCAGGGGCTGGTGAGACCCAGTACTTC
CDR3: CASSVSGAGETQYF

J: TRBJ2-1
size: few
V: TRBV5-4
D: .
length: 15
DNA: TGTGCCAGCAGCTCCCGGCTAGGTGAGAACAATGAGCAGTTCTTC
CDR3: CASSSRLGENNEQFF

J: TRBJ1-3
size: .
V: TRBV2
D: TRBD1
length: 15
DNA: TGTGCCAGCACCCTCACAGGGGTCTCTGGAAACACCATATATTTT
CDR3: CASTLTGVSGNTIYF

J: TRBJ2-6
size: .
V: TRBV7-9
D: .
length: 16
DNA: TGTGCCAGCAGCACCCAGTACCTCCCGGGGGCCAACGTCCTGACTTTC
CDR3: CASSTQYLPGANVLTF

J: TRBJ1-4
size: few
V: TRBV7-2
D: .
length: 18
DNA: TGTGCCAGCAGCTTACCCCGGACAGAACATGCAACTAATGAAAAACTGTTTTTT
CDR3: CASSLPRTEHATNEKLFF

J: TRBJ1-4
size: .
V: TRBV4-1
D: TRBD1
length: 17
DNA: TGCGCCAGCAGCCAAGATTCCTCATGGGGACAGTGGGGAAAACTGTTTTTT
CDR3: CASSQDSSWGQWGKLFF

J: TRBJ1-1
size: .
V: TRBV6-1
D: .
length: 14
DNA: TGTGCCAGCAGTGCTTTGACAGTGAACACTGAAGCTTTCTTT
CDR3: CASSALTVNTEAFF

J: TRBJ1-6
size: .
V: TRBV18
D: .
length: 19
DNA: TGTGCCAGCTCACCGCTCGCAGTAGGAGACAGATCCTATAATTCACCCCTCCACTTT
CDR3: CASSPLAVGDRSYNSPLHF

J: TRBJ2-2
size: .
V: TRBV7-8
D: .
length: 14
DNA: TGTGCCAGCAGCTTAGGGGCGATCACCGGGGAGCTGTTTTTT
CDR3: CASSLGAITGELFF

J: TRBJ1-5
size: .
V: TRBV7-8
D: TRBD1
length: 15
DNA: TGTGCCAGCAGCTTGTTACAGGGGGCAAGGCAGCCCCAGCATTTT
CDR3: CASSLLQGARQPQHF

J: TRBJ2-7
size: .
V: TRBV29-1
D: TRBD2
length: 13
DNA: TGCAGCGTCACTCCTAGCGGGAGGGGAGAGCAGTACTTC
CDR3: CSVTPSGRGEQYF